These T cell receptor beta chains were read from a single sample in a study of cytomegalovirus exposure and HLA in healthy donors. TCRdb's copy holds only in-frame clones and misses some; the assay was immunoSEQ multiplex PCR. The repertoire holds tens of thousands of clones, with about 80% as singletons. The sample was PBMCs. The source of these receptors is a male donor in good health and CMV-seronegative. The CDR3 runs from the conserved cysteine through the conserved F or W. D genes are given only for firm matches. The size of a clone is reported for some rows only, either as once, few or many, or as a class for expanded clones.

j_call d_call clone_size v_call cdr3_nt cdr3_aa
TRBJ2-7 TRBD1 . TRBV7-2 TGTGCCAGCAGCCCTCAACTTCCCGGGACAGGGGTCGACGAGCAGTACTTC CASSPQLPGTGVDEQYF
TRBJ2-3 TRBD1 once TRBV5-1 TGCGCCAGCAGCGCGGACAGGGCTGATACGCAGTATTTT CASSADRADTQYF
TRBJ1-4 . . TRBV5-1 TGCGCCAGCAGCTTGGCAGGGCAAGAAAAACTGTTTTTT CASSLAGQEKLFF
TRBJ1-1 . . TRBV4-1 TGCGCCAGCAGCTACACTATCCAGGGGTTGAACACTGAAGCTTTCTTT CASSYTIQGLNTEAFF
TRBJ1-2 . . TRBV9 TGTGCCAGCAGCACAGGGAATTCCGAAGGCTACACCTTC CASSTGNSEGYTF
TRBJ2-1 . . TRBV28 TGTGCCAGCAGTTTAGGGGGGTATGGGGGAGGAACCTACAATGAGCAGTTCTTC CASSLGGYGGGTYNEQFF
TRBJ1-1 . . TRBV10-1 TGCGCCAGCAGTGAAGGTCAGTACGTGCGGGACACTGAAGCTTTCTTT CASSEGQYVRDTEAFF
TRBJ2-3 . . TRBV29-1 TGCAGCACTTTAGCGCGGGGAGAAACAGATACGCAGTATTTT CSTLARGETDTQYF
TRBJ2-6 TRBD1 . TRBV5-4 TGTGCCAGCAGTCTCCCGACAGGGTCAGAGACTGGGGCCAACGTCCTGACTTTC CASSLPTGSETGANVLTF
TRBJ2-7 TRBD1 . TRBV6-1 TGTGCCAGCTTTAGGACAGGGGCCTACGAGCAGTACTTC CASFRTGAYEQYF
TRBJ1-3 TRBD1 few TRBV5-1 TGCGCCAGCAGTTCAGGACAGGGAAGTGGAAGCGCTGGAAACACCATATATTTT CASSSGQGSGSAGNTIYF
TRBJ2-1 . . TRBV6-4 TGTGCCAGCAGTGACCGGGACAACAATGAGCAGTTCTTC CASSDRDNNEQFF
TRBJ1-1 . few TRBV10-3 TGTGCCAGCAGAACCCAGACAGGTTGGGGGACTGAAGCTTTCTTT CASRTQTGWGTEAFF
TRBJ2-5 TRBD1 . TRBV5-1 TGCGCCAGCAGCTCTGGGACAGGGCAAGAGACCCAGTACTTC CASSSGTGQETQYF
TRBJ1-2 TRBD1 . TRBV6-1 TGTGCCAGCAGTGACGGACAGGGCTATGGCTACACCTTC CASSDGQGYGYTF
TRBJ2-1 TRBD2 . TRBV10-3 TGTGCCATCAGTGACCTTAACAGACTAGCGGGCAACAATGAGCAGTTCTTC CAISDLNRLAGNNEQFF
TRBJ2-2 . . TRBV11-2 TGTGCCAGCAGCTTCCTGACTAGCGGGGAGCTGTTTTTT CASSFLTSGELFF
TRBJ2-5 TRBD2 . TRBV29-1 TGCAGCGTTGAGTCGTTGCGGGGGGGCCCTGAGACCCAGTACTTC CSVESLRGGPETQYF
TRBJ1-1 . . TRBV2 TGTGCCAGCACGAGCGCCCGGAACACTGAAGCTTTCTTT CASTSARNTEAFF
TRBJ1-5 . . TRBV19 TGTGCCAGTAGTATAGAGGGCGGACTCAATCAGCCCCAGCATTTT CASSIEGGLNQPQHF
TRBJ1-2 . . TRBV7-2 TGTGCCAGCAGCTTTTTCGGGTCTGGTGGCTACACCTTC CASSFFGSGGYTF
TRBJ1-6 . few TRBV5-1 TGCGCCAGCAGCCAACCTACAGGGAAGGTCATCAATTCACCCCTCCACTTT CASSQPTGKVINSPLHF
TRBJ2-7 . . TRBV7-2 TGTGCCAGCACGCGTTCGCGGGGCAACGAGCAGTACTTC CASTRSRGNEQYF
TRBJ1-4 . . TRBV15 TGTGCCACCAGCTCGCACAGGGCGGGTGAAAAACTGTTTTTT CATSSHRAGEKLFF
TRBJ2-7 . . TRBV21-1 TGTGCCAGCAGCAAAGCCGATTTCGGGGGCAGACAGGGGCTTTTCGAGCAGTACTTC CASSKADFGGRQGLFEQYF
TRBJ1-6 . . TRBV28 TGTGCCAGCAGCCCCGCAGGGCCCGCGGGGGCCCTCCACTTT CASSPAGPAGALHF
TRBJ2-2 TRBD1 once TRBV9 TGTGCCAGCAGCAGCTGGGACAGGGCAGCCGGGGAGCTGTTTTTT CASSSWDRAAGELFF
TRBJ1-3 TRBD1 few TRBV7-3 TGTGCCAGCAGCTTAATCCGGGACAGCTCTGGAAACACCATATATTTT CASSLIRDSSGNTIYF
TRBJ1-2 TRBD1 . TRBV19 TGTGCCAGTAGTATCCCAGGGGGCCCCTATGGCTACACCTTC CASSIPGGPYGYTF
TRBJ2-1 . . TRBV29-1 TGCAGCGTTGAAGGGGGGCTTTACAATGAGCAGTTCTTC CSVEGGLYNEQFF
TRBJ1-1 . . TRBV5-1 TGCGCCAGCAGCTTGATTACAGTGAACACTGAAGCTTTCTTT CASSLITVNTEAFF
TRBJ2-5 TRBD1 . TRBV5-1 TGCGCCAGCAGCTCTCCTGAACAGGGGATAAATCCCCAGGAGACCCAGTACTTC CASSSPEQGINPQETQYF
TRBJ2-5 TRBD2 . TRBV6-1 TGTGCCAGCTCAGGCGGCGGGGGGGAGGAGACCCAGTACTTC CASSGGGGEETQYF
TRBJ2-2 . . TRBV5-6 TGTGCCAGCAGCTTGGACCGGCGGCAGGGGACCACCGGGGAGCTGTTTTTT CASSLDRRQGTTGELFF
TRBJ2-7 . . TRBV28 TGTGCCAGCAGTTTATTATCAGGGGACGAGCAGTACTTC CASSLLSGDEQYF
TRBJ1-6 TRBD1 . TRBV4-1 TGCGCCAGCAGCCAAGGGACAGGTGGTTCACCCCTCCACTTT CASSQGTGGSPLHF
TRBJ1-2 . . TRBV4-3 TGCGCCAGCAGCCAGGGGCGCCCCGCGGCCTTAAACTATGGCTACACCTTC CASSQGRPAALNYGYTF
TRBJ2-2 TRBD1 . TRBV27 TGTGCCAGCAGTCCGCGGACAGGAGGAACCGGGGAGCTGTTTTTT CASSPRTGGTGELFF
TRBJ2-5 TRBD2 few TRBV7-2 TGTGCCAGCAGCTTATCGGCGGGGGTGGAGACCCAGTACTTC CASSLSAGVETQYF
TRBJ2-2 . . TRBV6-4 TGTGCCAGCAGTGTTTCCCGTGACAGCCCCACCGGGGAGCTGTTTTTT CASSVSRDSPTGELFF
TRBJ2-1 TRBD1 . TRBV5-1 TGCGCCAGCACCACCCCGGGACAGGGTTACGAGCAGTTCTTC CASTTPGQGYEQFF
TRBJ2-3 TRBD1 once TRBV7-2 TGTGCCAGCAGCTCCCGACAGGGGGTAGGGGATACGCAGTATTTT CASSSRQGVGDTQYF
TRBJ2-7 . . TRBV5-6 TGTGCCAGCAGCCAATGGACCGGGATCTACGAGCAGTACTTC CASSQWTGIYEQYF
TRBJ1-2 . . TRBV15 TGTGCCACCACTCCTGGGCAGGGAATATATGGCTACACCTTC CATTPGQGIYGYTF